This T cell receptor beta chain was found in a study of blood T cell repertoires in COVID-19. Study details: Acute and convalescent COVID-19 specimens originated in the United States, Italy and Spain. From T cells, B-cell-depleted T cells, or PBMCs came the material, which was cDNA or gDNA.

Looked up from germline, CDR1 is LGHDT and CDR2 is YNNKEL (reference sequence). The CDR3 covers 14 residues. Trimming took off 0 bases at V and 9 bases at J, with 12 bases between the two ends. Per the original methods: Amplification from reference gene primers served as the basis for estimated nucleated cell counts. Generated by immunoSEQ multiplex PCR, the TCRdb table keeps only in-frame clones and is missing some. Clonal size and the V and J genes are those of that table, whereas D and trimming came from the DNA. Here the sample spans 150,000 to 200,000 clones, around 87% being singletons. The source of this sequence is a man in his forties with active or convalescent COVID-19. The chain combines TRBV3-1 (or the pseudogene TRBV3-2) with TRBJ1-5; D uncertain. Material for sequencing was peripheral blood. This CDR3 reads CASSQEPPSLPQHF. In DNA, the CDR3 is TGTGCCAGCAGCCAAGAACCCCCCAGTCTGCCCCAGCATTTT.